This T cell receptor beta chain comes out of a study of post-analysis software for immune sequencing data. Study results and limitations: When patients were compared with controls, 4 or 5 TRBV segments were more frequent, TRBV5-6, TRBV5-1 and TRBV20-1 among them.

TCR beta libraries were prepared from cDNA with unique molecular identifiers. Each CDR3 protein is one row after TCRdb ran MiXCR on the PCR reads. Of roughly 700,000 distinct CDR3 sequences in the sample, roughly 27% were seen once. V dropped 6 bases and J dropped 0 bases, with 15 bases sitting between them. The CDR3 has 15 amino acids. CDR1 is MNHEY and CDR2 is SMNVEV in the germline V gene (reference sequence). The table lists this clonotype with a count of one. Its antigen is unknown. The chain uses TRBV27 and TRBJ2-7, with unresolved D. Sequencing was done on a sample of blood. The receptor was isolated from a girl aged 10 to 17 with multiple sclerosis. CDR3 in DNA: TGTGCCAGCAGCCTACGCCCCGAGGTCTCCTACGAGCAGTACTTC. Amino acids: CASSLRPEVSYEQYF.